These T cell receptor beta chains were read from a single sample in a study of Graves' ophthalmopathy and Graves' hyperthyroidism. A single record per CDR3 protein comes from TCRdb applying MiXCR to the multiplex PCR reads. There are 1 million to 1.3 million distinct CDR3 sequences in the sample; 35% to 40% occur only once, and around 10% lies in the top ten. Input material: peripheral blood or thyroid tissue (not recorded which). These receptors were taken from an adult man with Graves' hyperthyroidism. Both conserved end residues are part of each CDR3. The D gene is left open where the match is weak. Expanded clones are given a class, and other clones once, few, many or no size at all.

TRBJ2-7,few,21,TRBV29-1,TRBD2,CSVVAGELAGISPFSSYEQYF,TGCAGCGTTGTGGCGGGAGAACTAGCGGGAATCTCCCCCTTCAGCTCCTACGAGCAGTACTTC
TRBJ2-7,few,14,TRBV14,TRBD1,CASSPPGQVREQYF,TGTGCCAGCAGCCCCCCGGGACAGGTCCGCGAGCAGTACTTC
TRBJ1-1,.,15,TRBV19,.,CASSIDWDTNTEAFF,TGTGCCAGTAGTATAGATTGGGACACGAACACTGAAGCTTTCTTT
TRBJ1-1,many,16,TRBV2,.,CASSGRGVAWRTEAFF,TGTGCCAGCAGTGGACGGGGAGTGGCCTGGCGAACTGAAGCTTTCTTT
TRBJ1-4,many,14,TRBV11-2,TRBD1,CASSPGQGVRKLFF,TGTGCCAGTAGCCCGGGACAGGGGGTTAGGAAACTGTTTTTT
TRBJ1-5,many,14,TRBV19,.,CASHGTAGYQPQHF,TGTGCCAGCCACGGGACGGCCGGATATCAGCCCCAGCATTTT
TRBJ1-2,.,17,TRBV10-2,.,CACSARASRVTNYGYTF,.
TRBJ1-3,.,17,TRBV10-3,TRBD1,CAISAGAGQGPANTIYF,TGTGCCATCAGTGCCGGTGCTGGACAGGGGCCCGCGAACACCATATATTTT
TRBJ2-7,many,15,TRBV6-6,.,CASSYSRGLTYEQYF,TGTGCCAGCAGTTACTCGAGGGGCCTTACCTACGAGCAGTACTTC
TRBJ1-5,.,17,TRBV15,TRBD1,CATSRGSGQGDNQPQHF,TGTGCCACCAGCAGGGGGTCCGGACAGGGAGACAATCAGCCCCAGCATTTT
TRBJ2-5,.,15,TRBV7-2,TRBD1,CASSLGSGGAGAQYF,TGTGCCAGCAGCCTAGGGTCAGGGGGCGCTGGGGCCCAGTACTTC
TRBJ2-2,many,14,TRBV24-1,TRBD1,CATSDQGATGELFF,TGTGCCACCAGTGATCAGGGGGCCACCGGGGAGCTGTTTTTT
TRBJ2-5,many,17,TRBV9,TRBD1,CASSAGTGGSLGETQYF,TGTGCCAGCAGCGCCGGGACAGGGGGTTCGCTGGGAGAGACCCAGTACTTC
TRBJ2-2,many,16,TRBV10-3,TRBD1,CAITTPQGANTGELFF,TGTGCCATCACCACACCACAGGGGGCGAACACCGGGGAGCTGTTTTTT
TRBJ1-4,few,14,TRBV30,.,CAWSSASTNEKLFF,TGTGCCTGGAGCTCGGCGAGCACTAATGAAAAACTGTTTTTT
TRBJ2-7,many,12,TRBV20-1,.,CSATQDSYEQYF,TGCAGTGCTACCCAGGACTCCTACGAGCAGTACTTC
TRBJ2-7,.,14,TRBV19,.,CASSIAATGYEQYF,TGTGCCAGTAGTATAGCTGCTACAGGCTACGAGCAGTACTTC
TRBJ2-7,.,14,TRBV12-3/TRBV12-4,.,CASSLAPSGYEQYF,TGTGCCAGCAGTTTAGCCCCATCTGGTTACGAGCAGTACTTC
TRBJ1-6,.,14,TRBV20-1,.,CSAYEGVVTSPLHF,TGCAGTGCCTACGAGGGGGTAGTAACTTCACCCCTCCACTTT
TRBJ2-5,.,14,TRBV10-3,TRBD1,CAISAPGQGETQYF,TGTGCCATCAGTGCTCCGGGACAGGGCGAGACCCAGTACTTC
TRBJ2-7,.,13,TRBV5-1,.,CASSLRSSYEQCF,TGCGCCAGCAGCTTGAGGAGCTCCTACGAGCAGTGCTTC
TRBJ1-2,many,11,TRBV29-1,TRBD1,CSVEDRATGTF,TGCAGCGTTGAGGACAGGGCAACGGGCACCTTC
TRBJ2-6,.,10,TRBV2,.,CASSEYVLTF,TGTGCCAGCAGTGAGTATGTCCTGACTTTC
TRBJ2-6,many,18,TRBV5-6,.,CASSLGDRPFSGANVLTF,TGTGCCAGCAGCTTGGGTGATCGCCCCTTCTCTGGGGCCAACGTCCTGACTTTC
TRBJ1-2,.,13,TRBV20-1,.,CSATDTFRYGYTF,TGCAGTGCAACGGACACCTTCCGCTATGGCTACACCTTC
TRBJ2-7,many,15,TRBV11-2,TRBD1,CASSLEATGAYEQYF,TGTGCCAGCAGCTTAGAAGCGACAGGGGCGTACGAGCAGTACTTC
TRBJ2-6,.,16,TRBV7-8,TRBD1,CASSSRDRDGANVLTF,TGTGCCAGCAGCTCCCGGGACAGGGATGGGGCCAACGTCCTGACTTTC
TRBJ1-1,once,13,TRBV10-2,.,CASSGSRKFEAFF,TGCGCCAGCAGTGGATCGAGAAAGTTCGAAGCTTTCTTT
TRBJ1-1,many,13,TRBV25-1,.,CASSEFENTEAFF,TGTGCCAGCAGTGAATTCGAGAACACTGAAGCTTTCTTT
TRBJ2-7,many,12,TRBV5-1,.,CASSLVGDEQYF,TGTGCCAGCAGTTTAGTGGGGGACGAGCAGTACTTC
TRBJ1-4,.,17,TRBV6-6,.,CASSNSPVGAGSEKLFF,TGTGCCAGCAGTAACAGTCCCGTCGGGGCCGGGAGTGAAAAACTGTTTTTT
TRBJ1-1,few,14,TRBV11-2,.,CASSLDRLSVEAFF,TGTGCCAGCAGCTTAGATCGGCTATCGGTTGAAGCTTTCTTT
TRBJ2-7,many,12,TRBV29-1,.,CSVLTGLYEQYF,TGCAGCGTCCTCACTGGGCTATACGAGCAGTACTTC
TRBJ1-2,.,14,TRBV24-1,.,CATSDQGRNYGYTF,TGTGCCACCAGTGATCAGGGACGGAACTATGGCTACACCTTC
TRBJ2-7,few,15,TRBV20-1,TRBD2,CSAARTSGSSYEQYF,TGCAGTGCTGCCCGGACTAGCGGAAGCTCCTACGAGCAGTACTTC
TRBJ2-7,.,16,TRBV7-9,.,CASSFGSQEVSYEQYF,TGTGCCAGCAGCTTTGGGAGCCAGGAAGTCTCCTACGAGCAGTACTTC
TRBJ1-1,many,14,TRBV12-3/TRBV12-4,TRBD1,CASAMTGFGTEAFF,TGTGCCAGTGCGATGACAGGGTTTGGCACTGAAGCTTTCTTT
TRBJ1-2,.,15,TRBV10-3,TRBD1,CAISESGQGSYGYTF,TGTGCCATCAGTGAGTCGGGACAGGGGAGCTATGGCTACACCTTC
TRBJ1-2,many,15,TRBV7-9,.,CASSLEMRGAYGYTF,TGTGCCAGCAGCTTAGAAATGAGAGGAGCCTATGGCTACACCTTC
TRBJ2-7,.,15,TRBV13,.,CASSSRDIFPYEQYF,TGTGCCAGCAGCTCCAGGGACATCTTCCCTTACGAGCAGTACTTC
TRBJ2-7,.,11,TRBV20-1,.,CSTPMEREQYF,TGCAGTACCCCTATGGAGCGGGAGCAGTACTTC
TRBJ2-5,.,15,TRBV7-7,.,CASSAHPRQEETQYF,TGTGCTAGCAGCGCGCACCCCCGACAGGAAGAGACCCAGTACTTC
TRBJ2-6,many,15,TRBV7-2,.,CASNRATSGANVLTF,TGTGCCAGCAACAGGGCAACCTCTGGGGCCAACGTCCTGACTTTC
TRBJ1-3,few,16,TRBV20-1,.,CSARAYGGGSENTIYF,TGCAGTGCTAGAGCCTACGGGGGTGGGTCGGAAAACACCATATATTTT
TRBJ1-5,many,15,TRBV10-2,.,CASSEGGLGGRPQHF,TGCGCCAGCAGTGAGGGCGGATTAGGGGGGCGGCCCCAGCATTTT
TRBJ1-5,.,16,TRBV11-2,.,CASSVASGRGGQPQHF,TGTGCCAGCAGCGTTGCGTCGGGCAGGGGAGGACAGCCCCAGCATTTT
TRBJ1-1,many,14,TRBV9,.,CASSVGTVNTEAFF,TGTGCCAGCAGCGTAGGGACGGTGAACACTGAAGCTTTCTTT
TRBJ2-2,many,15,TRBV20-1,.,CSARPDARESGELFF,TGCAGTGCTAGACCAGACGCAAGGGAGTCCGGGGAGCTGTTTTTT
TRBJ2-7,.,11,TRBV10-3,TRBD1,CARQGAREQYF,TGTGCTAGACAGGGGGCGCGGGAGCAGTACTTC
TRBJ2-5,few,12,TRBV12-3/TRBV12-4,.,CASEGLGETQYF,TGTGCCAGCGAGGGGCTGGGAGAGACCCAGTACTTC
TRBJ2-6,.,17,TRBV10-3,.,CASSQGQPLSGANVLTF,TGTGCCAGCAGTCAAGGACAGCCCCTCTCTGGGGCCAACGTCCTGACTTTC
TRBJ2-3,once,16,TRBV4-2,.,CASSQDPGGATDTQYF,TGTGCCAGCAGCCAAGACCCTGGGGGCGCGACAGATACGCAGTATTTT
TRBJ1-1,many,13,TRBV24-1,TRBD1,CATSRQGNTEAFF,TGTGCCACCAGTAGACAGGGGAACACTGAAGCTTTCTTT
TRBJ2-2,many,15,TRBV7-3,TRBD2,CASSSGLGFTGELFF,TGTGCCAGCAGCTCGGGACTAGGTTTCACCGGGGAGCTGTTTTTT
TRBJ2-7,few,15,TRBV11-1,TRBD1,CASSSHRDRPYEQYF,TGTGCCAGCAGCTCACACCGGGACAGGCCCTACGAGCAGTACTTC